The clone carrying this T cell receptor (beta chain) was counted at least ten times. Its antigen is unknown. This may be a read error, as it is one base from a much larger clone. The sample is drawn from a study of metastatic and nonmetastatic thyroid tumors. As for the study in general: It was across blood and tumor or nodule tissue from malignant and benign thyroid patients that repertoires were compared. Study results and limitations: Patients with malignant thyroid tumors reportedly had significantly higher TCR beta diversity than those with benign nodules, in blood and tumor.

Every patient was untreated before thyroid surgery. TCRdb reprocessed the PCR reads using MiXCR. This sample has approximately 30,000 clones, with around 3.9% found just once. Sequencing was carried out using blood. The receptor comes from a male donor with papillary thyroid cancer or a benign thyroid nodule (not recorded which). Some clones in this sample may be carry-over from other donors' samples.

The CDR3 region has the DNA TGTGCCGGCAGCCAAGAACCAGGCCCGTACGAGCAGTACTTC. Translating gives CAGSQEPGPYEQYF. The chain uses TRBV14 and TRBJ2-7; D remains ambiguous. Germline lookup yields CDR1 SGHDN and CDR2 FVKESK. The CDR3 consists of 14 residues.